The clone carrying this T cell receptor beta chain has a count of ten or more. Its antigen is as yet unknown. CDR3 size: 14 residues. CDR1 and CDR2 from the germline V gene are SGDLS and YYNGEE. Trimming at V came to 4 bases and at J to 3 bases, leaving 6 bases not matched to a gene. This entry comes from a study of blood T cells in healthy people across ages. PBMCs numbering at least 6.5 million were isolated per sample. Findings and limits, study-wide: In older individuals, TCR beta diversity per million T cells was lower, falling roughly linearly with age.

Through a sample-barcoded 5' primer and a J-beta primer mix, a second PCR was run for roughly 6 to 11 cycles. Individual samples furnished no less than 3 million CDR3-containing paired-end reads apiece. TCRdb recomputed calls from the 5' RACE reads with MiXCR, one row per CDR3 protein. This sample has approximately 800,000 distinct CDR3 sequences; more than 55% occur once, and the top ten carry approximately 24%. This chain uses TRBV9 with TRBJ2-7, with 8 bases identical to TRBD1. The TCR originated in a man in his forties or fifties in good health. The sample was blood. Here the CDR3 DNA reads TGTGCCAGCAGCCCCCGGGACAGGAGCTACGAGCAGTACTTC. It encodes CASSPRDRSYEQYF.